The 16 T cell receptor beta chains below come from one sample, sequenced in a study of control samples from healthy donors and cancer patients. Data came from immunoSEQ multiplex PCR; TCRdb stores just in-frame clones and leaves some out. This sample has about 110,000 clones, with 88% found just once. Material: PBMCs. All receptors come from a woman between 55 and 75 years old with lung cancer.

The CDR3 nucleotides read TGTGCCAGCAGTCGCACGGGGGGGTTAAGCTCCTACAATGAGCAGTTCTTC. It is translated as CASSRTGGLSSYNEQFF. The chain employs TRBV7-8 and TRBJ2-1; 8 bases agree with TRBD2. The CDR3 is 17 residues long. Germline values: CDR1 SGHVS, CDR2 FQNEAQ. The V segment lost 6 bases and the J segment 0 bases; nucleotides outside the gene matches: 10.

This rearrangement joins TRBV5-1 to TRBJ2-2; 7 nucleotides match TRBD1. Germline loops: CDR1 SGHRS, CDR2 YFSETQ. The CDR3 is made up of 16 amino acids. Trimming removed 2 bases from V and 2 bases from J; junction bases left unmatched: 6. CDR3 protein: CASSLWTGHNTGELFF. DNA of the CDR3: TGCGCCAGCAGCTTATGGACAGGCCATAACACCGGGGAGCTGTTTTTT.

The rearrangement joins TRBV7-2 to TRBJ2-3; D gene unclear. The CDR3 covers 13 residues. V lost 1 base to trimming and J lost 7 bases, with 9 bases between them. Germline V gene sequence: CDR1 SGHTA, CDR2 FQGNSA. For the CDR3, the DNA is TGTGCCAGCAGCTTAGATCCGGACCATACGCAGTATTTT. This gives the protein CASSLDPDHTQYF.

The table lists this clone with a count of one. This rearrangement joins TRBV7-6 to TRBJ2-1; 11 bases map to TRBD2. This CDR3 region has 19 residues. V lost 4 bases to trimming and J lost 7 bases; unmatched junction nucleotides: 18. Germline V gene lookup returns CDR1 SGHVS and CDR2 FNYEAQ. The CDR3 loop reads CASSSLIPTGTSGANEQFF. The CDR3 nucleotides read TGTGCCAGCAGCTCTCTTATTCCAACCGGGACTAGCGGTGCGAATGAGCAGTTCTTC.

The rearrangement links TRBV2 to TRBJ1-5, with D maybe TRBD1 (6 bases). V was trimmed by 5 bases and J by 1 base, leaving 12 bases between them. The CDR3 runs to 15 residues. CDR1 SNHLY and CDR2 FYNNEI come from the germline V gene. This CDR3 is CASSPQGTSNQPQHF. The DNA for the CDR3 is TGTGCCAGCAGTCCACAGGGAACCAGCAATCAGCCCCAGCATTTT.

This rearrangement joins TRBV5-1 to TRBJ1-1, with TRBD1 as a possible D gene (5 bases). Germline V CDR1 and CDR2: SGHRS, YFSETQ. Trimming took 4 bases from V and 5 from J, leaving 18 bases between them. This CDR3 is built from 15 residues. The CDR3 loop is CASSVGGAPGTEAFF. DNA of the CDR3: TGCGCCAGCAGCGTGGGTGGGGCGCCCGGTACTGAAGCTTTCTTT.

The V gene is TRBV13, the J gene TRBJ2-2; tentative D call: TRBD1 (6 bases). The CDR3 sequence is 16 residues long. Deletions cut 4 bases from V and 2 bases from J, with 14 bases between. Germline-derived CDR1 and CDR2 are PRHDT and FYEKMQ (reference sequence). CDR3 loop: CASSSPQGANTGELFF. In DNA form, the CDR3 reads TGTGCCAGCAGCTCTCCACAGGGTGCCAACACCGGGGAGCTGTTTTTT.

This clone was seen only a few times. This chain uses TRBV11-3 with TRBJ2-5; TRBD2 aligns across 10 bases. Looked up from germline, CDR1 is SGHNT and CDR2 is YENEEA. Trimming took 2 bases from V and 5 from J; bases not matched to a gene: 8. The length of the CDR3 is 16 residues. This chain's CDR3 is CASSLRSSGSVETQYF. The CDR3 DNA sequence: TGTGCCAGCAGCTTAAGATCTAGCGGGAGTGTTGAGACCCAGTACTTC.

This clone was seen a single time. This sequence joins TRBV27 and TRBJ1-3; 7 positions agree with TRBD1. V dropped 5 bases and J dropped 1; count of bases not matched to a gene: 11. This CDR3 has 17 residues. Germline V gene data show CDR1 as MNHEY and CDR2 as SMNVEV (reference sequence). The CDR3 sequence: CASSRQGAGLSGNTIYF. CDR3 in DNA: TGTGCCAGCAGTCGACAGGGAGCGGGCTTATCTGGAAACACCATATATTTT.

The chain combines TRBV4-3 with TRBJ1-2; 7 bases line up with TRBD1. The CDR3 runs 16 residues. Germline V gene lookup returns CDR1 LGHNA and CDR2 YSLEER. After removal of 0 bases from V and 2 bases from J, the junction contained 6 bases not matched to a gene. The chain's CDR3 is CASSQDPTGPNYGYTF. The CDR3 DNA sequence: TGCGCCAGCAGCCAAGACCCGACAGGGCCCAACTATGGCTACACCTTC.

The chain employs TRBV6-5 and TRBJ1-4; tentatively, D is TRBD1 (6 bases). Germline V gene sequence: CDR1 MNHEY, CDR2 SVGAGI. CDR3 size: 15 residues. The germline V and J ends were trimmed by 4 bases and 8 bases, with 17 bases remaining between them. The CDR3 DNA sequence: TGTGCCAGCAGTTTTGGGACATCCCCGGGGGAAAAACTGTTTTTT. Protein: CASSFGTSPGEKLFF.

The chain combines TRBV24-1 with TRBJ2-7, with 8 bases fitting TRBD1. V lost 2 bases to trimming and J lost 11 bases; unmatched junction nucleotides: 4. From germline, CDR1 is KGHDR and CDR2 SFDVKD. The CDR3 totals 12 residues. CDR3 sequence reads: CATSDYRGLKYF. In DNA, the CDR3 is TGTGCCACCAGTGATTACAGGGGGTTAAAGTACTTC.

The chain combines TRBV5-6 with TRBJ1-2; maybe TRBD1 (5 bases). The germline V and J ends were trimmed by 1 base and 4 bases, with 14 bases remaining between them. Germline CDR1 is SGHDT and CDR2 is YYEEEE. CDR3 size: 15 residues. Here the CDR3 DNA reads TGTGCCAGCAGCTTGCTAAGGGGCCACTCCTATGGCTACACCTTC. This translates into CASSLLRGHSYGYTF.

V gene TRBV3-1 (or the pseudogene TRBV3-2) combines with J gene TRBJ1-3; D is uncertain. Trimming cost V 4 bases and J 0 bases, with 13 bases left between them. CDR1 and CDR2 from the germline V gene are LGHDT and YNNKEL (reference sequence). CDR3 length: 16 residues. The CDR3 coding sequence is TGTGCCAGCAGCCCCGGGGAGTGGTCCTCTGGAAACACCATATATTTT. It yields the protein CASSPGEWSSGNTIYF.

The chain couples TRBV30 to TRBJ2-5; weak D call: TRBD1 (6 bases). This CDR3 has 13 amino acids. Trimming took 0 bases from V and 5 from J, leaving 10 bases between them. Germline loops: CDR1 GTSNPN, CDR2 SVGIG (reference sequence). CDR3 amino acids: CAWSVGGGETQYF. Written as DNA, the CDR3 is TGTGCCTGGAGTGTAGGGGGTGGGGAGACCCAGTACTTC.

The V call is TRBV18, the J call TRBJ1-4; no firm D call. V gave up 1 base and J gave up 4 bases, with 10 bases separating them. Germline V lookup: CDR1 KGHSH, CDR2 LQKENI. This CDR3 region has 15 residues. The CDR3, as DNA: TGTGCCAGCTCACCACAGCAAGGGTTTAATGAAAAACTGTTTTTT. Translating it yields CASSPQQGFNEKLFF.